This T cell receptor (beta chain) was captured in a study of blood T cell repertoires in COVID-19. The wider study: Acute-phase and convalescent COVID-19 samples originated in the United States, Italy and Spain. PBMCs, B-cell-depleted T cells, or T cells provided the cDNA or gDNA that made up the material.

This CDR3 contains 13 residues. Germline V gene lookup returns CDR1 LGHDT and CDR2 YNNKEL (reference sequence). With 5 bases removed from V and 6 bases from J, the gap between germline ends came to 13 bases. Only in-frame clones appear in the TCRdb table, and some are missing; sequencing was by immunoSEQ multiplex PCR. The repertoire holds nearly 60,000 clones, with 90% as singletons. The receptor comes from a man between 60 and 75 years old with active COVID-19. V gene TRBV3-1 (or the pseudogene TRBV3-2) combines with J gene TRBJ1-2, with D maybe TRBD1 (5 bases). Sequences were obtained from peripheral blood. The CDR3 DNA follows: TGTGCCAGCAGCTTCGACAGTCGGAATGGCTACACCTTC. Its translation: CASSFDSRNGYTF.